A selection of T cell receptor beta chains follows, all from one sample in a study of blood T cell repertoires in COVID-19. Using immunoSEQ multiplex PCR, the repertoire was profiled, and TCRdb retains in-frame clones only, with some absent. Among fewer than 150,000 clones listed, approximately 90% were seen once. Sequencing was carried out using peripheral blood. The receptors were gathered from a woman in her 70s who had recovered from COVID-19. Each CDR3 is given with its conserved first and last residue. A D gene is named only where the DNA matches it firmly. Size is stated for part of the rows, as once, few or many counts, or as a class when the clone is expanded.

D	V	size	J	DNA	CDR3
.	TRBV6-2/TRBV6-3	.	TRBJ2-6	TGTGCCAGCAGTACCTCCAACCGGGCTGGGGCCAACGTCCTGACTTTC	CASSTSNRAGANVLTF
.	TRBV3-1/TRBV3-2	.	TRBJ2-2	TGTGCCAGCAGCCAAGATAGAAAGGACTGGGGCACCGGGGAGCTGTTTTTT	CASSQDRKDWGTGELFF
TRBD1	TRBV19	.	TRBJ1-5	TGTGCCAGTAGTAGCCCCCGGACAGGGTACCAGCCCCAGCATTTT	CASSSPRTGYQPQHF
.	TRBV7-2	.	TRBJ2-2	TGTGCCAGCAGCTTAGATCCAGGGATCGCCGGGGAGCTGTTTTTT	CASSLDPGIAGELFF
.	TRBV28	.	TRBJ1-2	TGTGCCAGCAGCTCCCGCAGGGTAGGATATGGCTACACCTTC	CASSSRRVGYGYTF
.	TRBV11-2	.	TRBJ2-7	TGTGCCAGCAGCTTTGGCCGCGAGCAGTACTTC	CASSFGREQYF
TRBD1	TRBV5-8	.	TRBJ2-3	TGTGCCAGCAGGGGACAGGAGTACACAGATACGCAGTATTTT	CASRGQEYTDTQYF
TRBD1	TRBV24-1	.	TRBJ1-4	TGTGCCACCAGCCCGGGACAGACAACTAATGAAAAACTGTTTTTT	CATSPGQTTNEKLFF
.	TRBV6-2/TRBV6-3	.	TRBJ1-5	TGTGCCAGCAGTTACACGCGGGGGACGGTTAGAGATCAGCCCCAGCATTTT	CASSYTRGTVRDQPQHF
.	TRBV19	.	TRBJ2-4	TGTGCCAGTAGTATCCCGCCAGGAAACATTCAGTACTTC	CASSIPPGNIQYF
TRBD2	TRBV6-5	.	TRBJ2-5	TGTGCCAGCAGTTACGGGCTAGCGGGAGTAAGAGAGACCCAGTACTTC	CASSYGLAGVRETQYF
TRBD2	TRBV28	.	TRBJ2-1	TGTGCCAGCAGTTTATATGGACTAGCGTCCTTCGATGAGCAGTTCTTC	CASSLYGLASFDEQFF
TRBD2	TRBV18	.	TRBJ2-5	TGTGCCAGCTCACCACGGGGGGGCCAAGAGACCCAGTACTTC	CASSPRGGQETQYF
.	TRBV6-6	.	TRBJ1-4	TGTGCCAGCAGTCCGAGTCGGCAGGGAAATGAAAAACTGTTTTTT	CASSPSRQGNEKLFF
TRBD2	TRBV2	.	TRBJ2-2	TGTGCCAGTAGCGGGGGGGTGAACACCGGGGAGCTGTTTTTT	CASSGGVNTGELFF
TRBD1	TRBV6-2/TRBV6-3	.	TRBJ2-5	TGTGCCAGCAGTTACTCCGGGACAGGGGGAGAGACCCAGTACTTC	CASSYSGTGGETQYF
.	TRBV12-5	.	TRBJ2-5	TGTGCTAGTGGTACCTCGGACTTTGAGGCGACCCAGTACTTC	CASGTSDFEATQYF
.	TRBV4-1	.	TRBJ2-4	TGCGCCAGCAGCCAAGAGTTTCGTCTTCCAGGGTCAAACATTCAGTACTTC	CASSQEFRLPGSNIQYF
TRBD1	TRBV12-3/TRBV12-4	.	TRBJ1-2	TGTGCCAGCAGTTGGGGACAGACTGGCTACACCTTC	CASSWGQTGYTF
.	TRBV19	.	TRBJ2-3	TGTGCCAGTAGTATCACTTCCCAGGGGGATACGCAGTATTTT	CASSITSQGDTQYF
.	TRBV3-1/TRBV3-2	.	TRBJ2-2	TGTGCCAGCAGCCAGGGCGGAGGTGGGGAGCTGTTTTTT	CASSQGGGGELFF
TRBD1	TRBV4-2	.	TRBJ2-7	TGTGCCAGCAGCCAAGCGACAGGGTCGCACTCCTACGAGCAGTACTTC	CASSQATGSHSYEQYF
.	TRBV7-9	.	TRBJ2-5	TGTGCCAGCAGCTATTTCCGGACAGCTCTGCAAGAGACCCAGTACTTC	CASSYFRTALQETQYF
.	TRBV20-1	.	TRBJ2-7	TGCAGTGCTCGAAGAGTCTACGAGCAGTACTTC	CSARRVYEQYF
TRBD2	TRBV6-5	once	TRBJ2-3	TGTGCCAGCAGTCCACTAGCGGGGATCACAGATACGCAGTATTTT	CASSPLAGITDTQYF